Listed here are 23 T cell receptor beta chains from one sample, sequenced in a study of Graves' ophthalmopathy and Graves' hyperthyroidism (dated by TCRdb to 2016 to 2018). Sequencing used an Illumina HiSeq 2000. For repertoire sequencing, TCR beta CDR3 regions were amplified from RNA transcripts. The first round of RT-PCR was done with HTBI primers and the Qiagen OneStep RT-PCR kit, and was followed by a second round of multiplex PCR, then size selection and purification. TCRdb trimmed the raw reads at Q25, called clones with MiXCR and kept productive beta chains. Rows with one shared CDR3 protein collapse into an entry with the most common genes and DNA. This sample gives about 400,000 distinct CDR3 sequences in total; about 18% of them show up just once. The biggest ten clones account for roughly 1.5% of the sample. The material sequenced was peripheral blood. The receptors shown here come from a woman between 18 and 29 years old with Graves' ophthalmopathy. Donor details come from another sample of the same person, matched by shared clones.

This clonotype showed up many times. The chain links TRBV13 to TRBJ1-1; D not resolved. This CDR3 comprises 12 residues. V was cut by 6 bases and J by 1 base, with 6 bases left in between. Germline CDR1 reads PRHDT; CDR2 reads FYEKMQ (reference sequence). CDR3 region: CASSFRNTEAFF. CDR3 in DNA: TGTGCCAGCAGTTTCAGGAACACTGAAGCTTTCTTT.

Many counts were recorded for this clonotype. V gene TRBV12-3 or TRBV12-4 combines with J gene TRBJ1-3; no firm D call. There are 16 residues in the CDR3. The V end was cut by 4 bases, the J end by 0 bases, with 13 bases between. The CDR3 DNA reads as TGTGCCAGCAGTTCCCGGGTCCATTACTCTGGAAACACCATATATTTT. The encoded protein is CASSSRVHYSGNTIYF.

This clonotype was picked up many times. CDR3 sequence: CASSYRGGNYEQYF. The CDR3 DNA follows: TGTGCCAGCAGTTACCGCGGGGGGAACTACGAGCAGTACTTC. The chain joins TRBV6-2 or TRBV6-3 to TRBJ2-7; TRBD2 aligns across 8 bases. The CDR3 spans 14 residues. With V trimmed by 2 bases and J by 3 bases, 3 bases remained unmatched. The V gene's germline CDR1 is MNHEY and CDR2 SVGEGT.

V is TRBV24-1 and J is TRBJ2-7; 9 nucleotides match TRBD1. This CDR3 is built from 16 residues. The ends lost 4 bases at V and 0 bases at J; junction bases unmatched: 6. Germline V CDR1 and CDR2: KGHDR, SFDVKD. The CDR3 sequence: CATSETGTGNSYEQYF. In DNA, the CDR3 is TGTGCCACCAGTGAAACCGGGACAGGGAACTCCTACGAGCAGTACTTC.

This clonotype was detected a few times. The V gene is TRBV5-1, the J gene TRBJ1-5; 10 bases match TRBD1. The germline gives CDR1 SGHRS, CDR2 YFSETQ. The ends lost 0 bases at V and 6 bases at J; junction bases unmatched: 0. There are 14 residues in the CDR3. The CDR3 DNA sequence: TGCGCCAGCAGCTTGGGGGACAGGGGTCAGCCCCAGCATTTT. Amino acid sequence: CASSLGDRGQPQHF.

V and J are TRBV28 and TRBJ2-7; TRBD1 agrees at 11 bases. Germline V gene data show CDR1 as MDHEN and CDR2 as SYDVKM. V lost 8 bases to trimming and J lost 4 bases; unmatched junction nucleotides: 7. The CDR3 is 14 residues long. CDR3 coding DNA: TGTGCCAGCTCAGGGACAGGGGGATTGTACGAGCAGTACTTC. This gives the protein CASSGTGGLYEQYF.

CDR3 loop: CASSLVASGRLGDQETQYF. In DNA, the CDR3 is TGTGCCAGCAGCTTAGTTGCTAGCGGGAGGTTAGGGGACCAAGAGACCCAGTACTTC. The V gene is TRBV7-8, the J gene TRBJ2-5, with TRBD2 matching over 11 bases. From germline, CDR1 is SGHVS and CDR2 FQNEAQ. The CDR3 contains 19 residues. Trimming at V came to 1 base and at J to 0 bases, leaving 10 bases not matched to a gene.

This clonotype has ten or more counts. The chain has TRBV27 and TRBJ2-7, with a weak D call TRBD2 (6 bases). This CDR3 comprises 13 residues. The germline V gene has CDR1 MNHEY and CDR2 SMNVEV (reference sequence). V dropped 3 bases and J dropped 1 base, with 7 bases sitting between them. For the CDR3, the DNA is TGTGCCAGCAGTTTCGCGGGGTCCTACGAGCAGTACTTC. Protein product: CASSFAGSYEQYF.

This clonotype was seen at least ten times. The chain joins TRBV20-1 to TRBJ2-7, with 9 positions matching TRBD2. The CDR3 has 14 residues. Germline CDR1 DFQATT, CDR2 SNEGSKA (reference sequence). The CDR3 is CSVPISGRRNEQYF. The CDR3 DNA reads as TGCAGCGTCCCCATTAGCGGGAGAAGGAACGAGCAGTACTTC.

The rearrangement links TRBV6-2 or TRBV6-3 to TRBJ1-1, with no clear D. Germline V CDR1 and CDR2: MNHEY, SVGEGT. This CDR3 spans 16 amino acids. V was cut by 7 bases and J by 1 base, with 19 bases left in between. CDR3 bases: TGTGCCAGCACCAAAAAGGTAGGACTGAAGAACACTGAAGCTTTCTTT. The encoded protein is CASTKKVGLKNTEAFF.

This clonotype was detected many times. The V call is TRBV24-1, the J call TRBJ2-7; D is tentatively TRBD1 or TRBD2 (5 bases each). CDR3 length equals 13 residues. Germline V gene data show CDR1 as KGHDR and CDR2 as SFDVKD. V was pared by 3 bases and J by 7 bases, with 12 bases between. In DNA form, the CDR3 reads TGTGCCACCAGTGATGGGACGCCCGATGAGCAGTACTTC. Translation: CATSDGTPDEQYF.

This clonotype was seen ten or more times. The CDR3 region has the DNA TGTGCCAGCAGCTGGACTAACACCGGGGAGCTGTTTTTT. It yields the protein CASSWTNTGELFF. The gene calls are TRBV9 and TRBJ2-2; weak D call: TRBD2 (5 bases). Germline assignment: CDR1 SGDLS and CDR2 YYNGEE. The V end was cut by 4 bases, the J end by 2 bases, with 6 bases between. The CDR3 has 13 amino acids. Drawing the rest from reference TRBV9 and TRBJ2-2, the complete variable domain is DSGVTQTPKHLITATGQRVTLRCSPRSGDLSVYWYQQSLDQGLQFLIQYYNGEERAKGNILERFSAQQFPDLHSELNLSSLELGDSALYFCASSWTNTGELFFGEGSRLTVL.

This clonotype was recorded many times. Relative to the germline gene, one junction end is altered; a read error may explain this. The chain links TRBV30 to TRBJ1-1, with unresolved D. The CDR3 is made up of 11 amino acids. CDR1 GTSNPN and CDR2 SVGIG come from the germline V gene (reference sequence). The CDR3 region is CAWSVTPVKIF. The CDR3 DNA is TGTGCCTGGAGTGTGACCCCCGTTAAAATCTTT.

This clonotype appeared many times. The chain combines TRBV6-5 with TRBJ1-5; D is uncertain. The germline gives CDR1 MNHEY, CDR2 SVGAGI. V shed 5 bases and J shed 2 bases, with 16 bases lying between them. The CDR3 totals 16 residues. Written as DNA, the CDR3 is TGTGCCAGCAGTCCGGACCGCGTCGGGGGCAATCAGCCCCAGCATTTT. Protein: CASSPDRVGGNQPQHF.

This clonotype appeared many times. The CDR3 DNA sequence: TGTGCCAGCTCACCACTGGGGGAAGGGGAGACCCAGTACTTC. Its translation is CASSPLGEGETQYF. The chain couples TRBV18 to TRBJ2-5, with D possibly being TRBD1 or TRBD2 (5 bases each). Trimming stripped 1 base from V and 5 bases from J, with 11 bases between. CDR3 size: 14 residues. Per germline, CDR1 KGHSH and CDR2 LQKENI.

In its sample, this clonotype was seen many times. The V call is TRBV7-2, the J call TRBJ2-5; D gene ambiguous. Per germline, CDR1 SGHTA and CDR2 FQGNSA. The CDR3 is 13 amino acids. V shed 1 base and J shed 4 bases, with 7 bases lying between them. As DNA, the CDR3 is TGTGCCAGCAGCTTAGACGGCGGAGAGACCCAGTACTTC. It yields the protein CASSLDGGETQYF.

This clonotype has at least ten counts. The V and J genes are TRBV27 and TRBJ1-3, with unresolved D. Trimming cost V 5 bases and J 3 bases, with 14 bases left between them. The CDR3 consists of 15 residues. CDR1 is MNHEY and CDR2 is SMNVEV in the germline V gene (reference sequence). As DNA, the CDR3 is TGTGCCAGCAGTCCTTCCGGGGTTCTTGGAAACACCATATATTTT. This gives the protein CASSPSGVLGNTIYF.

This clonotype was counted many times. The rearrangement links TRBV27 to TRBJ1-6, with 8 nucleotides matching TRBD1. The germline V gene has CDR1 MNHEY and CDR2 SMNVEV (reference sequence). The CDR3 spans 14 residues. J gave up 7 bases and V 6 bases, and 5 bases lay outside the gene matches. The CDR3 sequence is CASSQQGVNSPLHF. Here the CDR3 DNA reads TGTGCCAGCAGCCAACAGGGGGTGAATTCACCCCTCCACTTT.

This clonotype has at least ten counts. CDR3 sequence reads: CASSPRARQETQYF. The CDR3 nucleotides read TGTGCCAGCTCACCACGGGCACGCCAAGAGACCCAGTACTTC. The genes are TRBV18 and TRBJ2-5; the D is unclear. V was pared by 1 base and J by 1 base, with 7 bases between. Germline loops: CDR1 KGHSH, CDR2 LQKENI. The length of the CDR3 is 14 residues.

At least ten counts were recorded for this clonotype. J is TRBJ2-7 and V is TRBV6-1, with TRBD2 as a possible D gene (5 bases). V lost 6 bases to trimming and J lost 3 bases, with 15 bases between them. The V gene's germline CDR1 is MNHNS and CDR2 SASEGT. There are 14 residues in the CDR3. The CDR3 sequence is CASRDRTVIYEQYF. CDR3 in DNA: TGTGCCAGCAGGGACCGGACTGTCATCTACGAGCAGTACTTC.

This clonotype has a count of ten or more. The chain carries TRBV27 and TRBJ2-5, with a tentative D call TRBD1 (6 bases). Germline values: CDR1 MNHEY, CDR2 SMNVEV (reference sequence). The length of the CDR3 is 16 residues. Trimming pared 6 bases from V and 7 bases from J, leaving 24 bases between. CDR3 in amino acids: CASSGTGQRLPGTQYF. The CDR3 nucleotides read TGTGCCAGCAGCGGCACGGGACAACGTCTGCCCGGGACCCAGTACTTC.

This clonotype has a handful of counts. The chain links TRBV6-2 or TRBV6-3 to TRBJ2-5; tentative D call: TRBD1 (6 bases). The CDR3 length is 13 residues. CDR1 and CDR2 (germline): MNHEY, SVGEGT. V was pared by 3 bases and J by 7 bases, with 12 bases between. CDR3 nucleotides: TGTGCCAGCAGTTATGGGCAGGGGTCGACCCAGTACTTC. This sequence encodes CASSYGQGSTQYF.

This clonotype occurred many times. The DNA for the CDR3 is TGTGCCAGCAGCTTTTGGGGGCAGGGAAGCAATCAGCCCCAGCATTTT. Translation gives CASSFWGQGSNQPQHF. The chain employs TRBV11-2 and TRBJ1-5, with a weak D call TRBD1 (6 bases). This CDR3 has 16 residues. Germline V gives CDR1 SGHAT, CDR2 FQNNGV. The germline V and J ends were trimmed by 3 bases and 1 base, with 13 bases remaining between them. The complete variable domain, with remaining parts taken from reference TRBV11-2 and TRBJ1-5, reads EAGVAQSPRYKIIEKRQSVAFWCNPISGHATLYWYQQILGQGPKLLIQFQNNGVVDDSQLPKDRFSAERLKGVDSTLKIQPAKLEDSAVYLCASSFWGQGSNQPQHFGDGTRLSIL.